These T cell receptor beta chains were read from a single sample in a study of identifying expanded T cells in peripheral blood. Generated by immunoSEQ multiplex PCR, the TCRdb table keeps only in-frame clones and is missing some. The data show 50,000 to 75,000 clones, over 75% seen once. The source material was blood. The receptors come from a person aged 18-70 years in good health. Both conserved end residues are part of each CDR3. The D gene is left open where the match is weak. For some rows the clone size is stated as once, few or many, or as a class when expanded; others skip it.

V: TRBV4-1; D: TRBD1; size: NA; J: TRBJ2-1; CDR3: CASSQVDRGVNEQFF; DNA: TGCGCCAGCAGCCAAGTGGACAGGGGTGTAAATGAGCAGTTCTTC
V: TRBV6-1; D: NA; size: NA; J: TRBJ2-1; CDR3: CASSRQVTDYNEQFF; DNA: TGTGCCAGCAGTAGACAGGTTACGGACTACAATGAGCAGTTCTTC
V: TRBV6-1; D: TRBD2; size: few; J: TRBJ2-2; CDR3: CASSEGLAEAGELFF; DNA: TGTGCCAGCAGTGAAGGCCTAGCGGAGGCCGGGGAGCTGTTTTTT
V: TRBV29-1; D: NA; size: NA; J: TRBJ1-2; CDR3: CSVEDQGPDYTF; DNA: TGCAGCGTTGAAGATCAGGGTCCGGACTACACCTTC
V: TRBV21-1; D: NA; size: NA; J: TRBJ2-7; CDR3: CASSKEARERSYEQYF; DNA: TGTGCCAGCAGCAAAGAAGCGCGGGAGCGCTCCTACGAGCAGTACTTC
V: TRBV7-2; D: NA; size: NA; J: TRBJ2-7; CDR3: CASSFRTDYEQYF; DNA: TGTGCCAGCAGCTTTAGGACAGACTACGAGCAGTACTTC
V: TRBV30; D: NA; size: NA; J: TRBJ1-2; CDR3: CAWSPGRRNYGYTF; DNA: TGTGCCTGGAGTCCGGGACGGCGAAACTATGGCTACACCTTC
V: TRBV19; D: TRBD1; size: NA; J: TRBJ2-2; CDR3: CASSTLDREWAGELFF; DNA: TGTGCCAGTAGTACCCTAGACAGGGAGTGGGCCGGGGAGCTGTTTTTT
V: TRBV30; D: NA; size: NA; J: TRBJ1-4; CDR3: CAWSVLAGEKLFF; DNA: TGTGCCTGGAGTGTACTTGCGGGGGAAAAACTGTTTTTT
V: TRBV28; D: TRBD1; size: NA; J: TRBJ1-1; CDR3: CASYHGGQGVTEAFF; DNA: TGTGCCAGCTACCATGGGGGACAGGGGGTCACTGAAGCTTTCTTT
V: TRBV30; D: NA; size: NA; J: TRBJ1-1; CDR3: CAWSAIMMMNTEAFF; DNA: TGTGCCTGGAGTGCGATTATGATGATGAACACTGAAGCTTTCTTT
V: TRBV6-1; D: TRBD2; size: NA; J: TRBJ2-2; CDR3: CASSLSGGASGELFF; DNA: TGTGCCAGCAGCCTTAGCGGGGGGGCGAGCGGGGAGCTGTTTTTT
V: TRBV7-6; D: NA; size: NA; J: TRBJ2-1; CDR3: CASSPHSKVGSQDEQFF; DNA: TGTGCCAGCAGCCCCCACTCCAAGGTCGGCTCCCAGGATGAGCAGTTCTTC
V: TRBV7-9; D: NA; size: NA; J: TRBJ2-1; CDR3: CASRYVGVNEQFF; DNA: TGTGCCAGCCGGTATGTGGGAGTAAATGAGCAGTTCTTC
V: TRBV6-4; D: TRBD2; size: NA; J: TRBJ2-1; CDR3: CASKPSGGAAYNEQFF; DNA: TGTGCCAGCAAACCTAGCGGGGGGGCCGCATACAATGAGCAGTTCTTC
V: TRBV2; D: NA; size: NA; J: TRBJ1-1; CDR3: CASSPIGTPNTEAFF; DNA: TGTGCCAGCAGTCCAATTGGGACACCGAACACTGAAGCTTTCTTT
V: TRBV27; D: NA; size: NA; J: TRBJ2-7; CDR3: CASRAYEQYF; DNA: TGTGCCAGCAGGGCCTACGAGCAGTACTTC
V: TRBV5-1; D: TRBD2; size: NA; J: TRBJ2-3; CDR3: CASSAGTSGRTDTQYF; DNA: TGCGCCAGCAGCGCGGGGACTAGCGGGAGGACAGATACGCAGTATTTT
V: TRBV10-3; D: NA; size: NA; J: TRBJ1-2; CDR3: CAISESWNYGYTF; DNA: TGTGCCATCAGTGAGTCCTGGAACTATGGCTACACCTTC
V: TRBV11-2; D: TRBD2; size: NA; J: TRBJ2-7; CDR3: CASREGGAGGPYEQYF; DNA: TGTGCCAGCAGAGAAGGCGGCGCGGGAGGGCCCTACGAGCAGTACTTC
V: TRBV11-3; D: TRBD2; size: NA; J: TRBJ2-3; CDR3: CASSISGSTDTQYF; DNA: TGTGCCAGCAGCATTAGCGGGAGCACAGATACGCAGTATTTT
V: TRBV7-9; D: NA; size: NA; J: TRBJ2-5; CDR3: CASSLVGGETQYF; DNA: TGTGCCAGCAGCTTAGTTGGGGGGGAGACCCAGTACTTC
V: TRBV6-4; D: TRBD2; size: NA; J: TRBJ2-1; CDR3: CASSSGASGEQFF; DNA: TGTGCCAGCAGCTCCGGGGCTAGCGGTGAGCAGTTCTTC
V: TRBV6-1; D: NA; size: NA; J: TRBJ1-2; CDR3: CASMSAGEGSYTF; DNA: TGTGCCAGCATGTCGGCAGGGGAAGGGAGCTACACCTTC
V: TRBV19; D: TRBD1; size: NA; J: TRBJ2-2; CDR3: CASSIAATGVGELFF; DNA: TGTGCCAGTAGTATAGCTGCCACAGGGGTCGGGGAGCTGTTTTTT
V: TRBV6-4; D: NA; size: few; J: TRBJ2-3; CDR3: CASSDSEAGSTDTQYF; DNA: TGTGCCAGCAGTGACTCGGAAGCGGGTAGCACAGATACGCAGTATTTT
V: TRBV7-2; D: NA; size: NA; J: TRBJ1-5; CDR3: CASSRTGEGNQPQHF; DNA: TGTGCCAGCAGCCGAACAGGAGAGGGCAATCAGCCCCAGCATTTT
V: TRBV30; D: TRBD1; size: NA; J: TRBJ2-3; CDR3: CAWSAGQGVRDTQYF; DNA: TGTGCCTGGAGTGCCGGCCAGGGGGTGAGAGATACGCAGTATTTT
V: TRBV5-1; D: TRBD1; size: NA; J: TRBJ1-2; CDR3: CASSSRQGADYGYTF; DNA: TGCGCCAGCAGCTCCCGACAGGGGGCGGACTATGGCTACACCTTC
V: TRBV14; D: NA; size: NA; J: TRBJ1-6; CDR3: CASSQDSQGPTIMVNSPLHF; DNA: TGTGCCAGCAGCCAAGATAGTCAGGGACCAACCATCATGGTTAATTCACCCCTCCACTTT
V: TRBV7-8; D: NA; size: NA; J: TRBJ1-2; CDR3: CASSLVQGTQGYGYTF; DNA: TGTGCCAGCAGCTTAGTGCAGGGGACACAAGGCTATGGCTACACCTTC
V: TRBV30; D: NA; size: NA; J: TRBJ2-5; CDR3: CAWSMNSGSQETQYF; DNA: TGTGCCTGGAGTATGAATAGCGGAAGTCAAGAGACCCAGTACTTC
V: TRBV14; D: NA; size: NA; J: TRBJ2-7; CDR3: CASSQELLQEQYF; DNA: TGTGCCAGCAGCCAAGAACTTCTCCAGGAGCAGTACTTC
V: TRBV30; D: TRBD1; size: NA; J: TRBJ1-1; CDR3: CAWMGQPNTEAFF; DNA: TGTGCCTGGATGGGACAGCCGAACACTGAAGCTTTCTTT
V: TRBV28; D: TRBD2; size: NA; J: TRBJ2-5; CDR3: CASSRTRGKGLETQYF; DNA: TGTGCCAGCAGCCGCACGCGGGGGAAGGGGCTCGAGACCCAGTACTTC
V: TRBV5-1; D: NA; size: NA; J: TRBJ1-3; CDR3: CASSLAGLGNTIYF; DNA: TGCGCCAGCAGCTTGGCTGGGCTTGGAAACACCATATATTTT
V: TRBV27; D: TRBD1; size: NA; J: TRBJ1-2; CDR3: CASSDRVDGYTF; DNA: TGTGCCAGCAGCGACAGGGTCGATGGCTACACCTTC
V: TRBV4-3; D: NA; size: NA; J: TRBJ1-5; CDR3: CASSQDRNQPQHF; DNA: TGCGCCAGCAGCCAAGACAGAAATCAGCCCCAGCATTTT
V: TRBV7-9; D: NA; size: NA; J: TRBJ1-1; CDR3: CASSLVLVNTEAFF; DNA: TGTGCCAGCAGCTTAGTTTTGGTGAACACTGAAGCTTTCTTT